This T cell receptor (beta chain) came from a study of graft-versus-host responses after intestinal transplantation. Data came from immunoSEQ multiplex PCR; TCRdb stores just in-frame clones and leaves some out. The sample shows about 39,000 clones, 93% of them seen only once. A note on this clone: What it binds is unknown.

The CDR3 spans 15 residues. Deletions cut 5 bases from V and 2 bases from J, with 15 bases between. Germline CDR1 reads SEHNR; CDR2 reads FQNEAQ (reference sequence). The chain recombines TRBV7-9 with TRBJ1-2; D is perhaps TRBD1 (5 bases). The sample was unstimulated CD8+ T cells sorted from spleen or lymph node cells, taken before transplant. This receptor was taken from a human donor who was the organ donor for an intestinal transplant. The CDR3 DNA sequence: TGTGCCAGCAGCCAAGGGACCCTGAGGAACTATGGCTACACCTTC. Its translation is CASSQGTLRNYGYTF.